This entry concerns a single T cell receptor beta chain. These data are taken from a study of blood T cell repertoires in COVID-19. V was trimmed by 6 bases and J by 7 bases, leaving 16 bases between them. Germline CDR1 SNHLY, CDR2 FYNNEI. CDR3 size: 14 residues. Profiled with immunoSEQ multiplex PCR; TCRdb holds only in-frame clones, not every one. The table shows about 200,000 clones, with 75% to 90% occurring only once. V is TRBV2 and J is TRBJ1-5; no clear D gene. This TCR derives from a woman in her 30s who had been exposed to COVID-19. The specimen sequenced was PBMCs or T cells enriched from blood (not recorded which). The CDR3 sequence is CASRKGSGGQPQHF. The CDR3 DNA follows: TGTGCCAGCAGGAAGGGATCGGGAGGCCAGCCCCAGCATTTT.